This TCR beta chain was recovered during a study of T cell repertoires in cytomegalovirus infection. General study results and limits: Identification of carriers of CMV plus the relevant HLA was performed using cumulative public TCR beta family frequency.

The CDR3 has 16 residues. V gave up 6 bases and J gave up 7 bases; unmatched junction bases: 10. The germline gives CDR1 MDHEN, CDR2 SYDVKM. From the reads, TCRdb called clonotypes with MiXCR, one entry per CDR3 protein. Of approximately 74,000 distinct CDR3 sequences in the sample, around 40% are singletons; the top ten hold 85% to 95%. The sample holds a few counts of this clonotype. Its antigen is currently unknown. This clonotype originated in a human donor in good health (CMV status not recorded). Some clones in this sample may be carry-over from other donors' samples. This specimen was CD8+ T cells from cultured PBMCs, taken from culture after CMV antigen stimulation. The chain links TRBV28 to TRBJ2-2, with 11 bases fitting TRBD1. The CDR3 sequence: CASRLGGQGARGELFF. CDR3 DNA: TGTGCCAGCAGATTGGGCGGACAGGGGGCACGCGGGGAGCTGTTTTTT.